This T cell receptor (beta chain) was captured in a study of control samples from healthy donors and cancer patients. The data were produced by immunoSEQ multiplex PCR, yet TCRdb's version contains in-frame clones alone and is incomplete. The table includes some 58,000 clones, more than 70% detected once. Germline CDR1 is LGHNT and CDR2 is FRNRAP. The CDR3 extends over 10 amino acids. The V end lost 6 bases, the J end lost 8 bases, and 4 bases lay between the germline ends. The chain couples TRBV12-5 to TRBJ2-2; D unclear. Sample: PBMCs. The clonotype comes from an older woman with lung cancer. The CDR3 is CASGSGELFF. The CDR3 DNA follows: TGTGCTAGTGGCTCGGGGGAGCTGTTTTTT.